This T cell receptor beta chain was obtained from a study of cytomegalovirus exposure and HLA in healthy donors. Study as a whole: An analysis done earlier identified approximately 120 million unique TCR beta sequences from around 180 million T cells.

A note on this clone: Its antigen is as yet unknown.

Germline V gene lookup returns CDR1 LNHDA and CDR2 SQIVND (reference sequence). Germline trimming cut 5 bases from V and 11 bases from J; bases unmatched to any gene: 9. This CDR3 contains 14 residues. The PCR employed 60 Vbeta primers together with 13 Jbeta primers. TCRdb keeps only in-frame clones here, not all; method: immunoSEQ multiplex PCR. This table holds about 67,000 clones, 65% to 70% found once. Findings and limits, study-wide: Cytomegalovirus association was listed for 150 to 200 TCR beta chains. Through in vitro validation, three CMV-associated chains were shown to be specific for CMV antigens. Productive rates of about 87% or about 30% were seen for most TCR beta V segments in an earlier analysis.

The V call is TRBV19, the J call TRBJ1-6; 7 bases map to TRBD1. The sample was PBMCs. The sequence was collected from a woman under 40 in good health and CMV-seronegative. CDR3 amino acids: CASSLEQGWAPLHF. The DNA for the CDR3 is TGTGCCAGTAGTCTCGAACAGGGGTGGGCACCCCTCCACTTT.